The clone carrying this T cell receptor beta chain was counted a single time. Its specificity is not known. V was shortened by 8 bases and J by 5 bases, with 13 bases between the two germline ends. This CDR3 spans 14 amino acids. Germline CDR1 is SGHAT and CDR2 is FQNNGV. The sample belongs to a study of neoadjuvant nivolumab and ipilimumab in lung cancer. The overall study: Patients got nivolumab 3 mg/kg on days 1, 15 and 29; combination added ipilimumab 1 mg/kg day 1.

Study results and limitations: From pretherapy to surgery, tumor richness and clonality rose with dual therapy. Only a small number of samples underwent TCR sequencing.

Only in-frame clones appear in the TCRdb table, and some are missing; sequencing was by immunoSEQ multiplex PCR. The data contain about 26,000 clones, 75% to 90% of them seen just once; the ten biggest clones take up roughly 6.2%. The sequencing here drew on peripheral blood, taken before neoadjuvant nivolumab, alone or with ipilimumab. This clonotype was obtained from an adult with non-small cell lung cancer. V gene TRBV11-2 combines with J gene TRBJ1-6, with D unclear. The CDR3, as DNA: TGTGCCAGCCGTGCCGCAGGAGATAATTCACCCCTCCACTTT. Amino acids: CASRAAGDNSPLHF.